This T cell receptor beta chain was documented in a study of T cell repertoires in cytomegalovirus infection. The CDR3 spans 12 residues. V was shortened by 3 bases and J by 3 bases, with 7 bases between the two germline ends. Germline V gene lookup returns CDR1 DFQATT and CDR2 SNEGSKA (reference sequence). Note on this clonotype: Its antigen is as yet unknown.

Points from the study as a whole: There were HLA-C-restricted CMV-specific TCR beta clonotypes dominating the ex vivo response. Individuals carrying CMV plus the relevant HLA were identified by cumulative frequency of public TCR beta families.

TCRdb independently ran MiXCR on the reads; one entry per CDR3 protein. The sample has 150,000 to 200,000 distinct CDR3 sequences; roughly 9.8% are singletons. This clonotype was sampled from a human donor in good health (CMV status not recorded). Some clones in this sample may be carry-over from other donors' samples. The chain links TRBV20-1 to TRBJ2-3; no firm D call. The sample comprised PBMCs. CDR3 DNA sequence: TGCAGTGCTAGGTACATTACAGATACGCAGTATTTT. It encodes CSARYITDTQYF.